This T cell receptor beta chain comes out of a study of T cell repertoires in cytomegalovirus infection. Turning to the study itself: Use of recently identified HLA-C-restricted and well-studied HLA-B-restricted CMV epitopes was part of the study. General study findings and limits: Cumulative frequency (of public TCR beta family members) identified carriers of CMV plus the relevant HLA.

On this clonotype itself: Its antigen is unidentified.

TCRdb processed the reads anew with MiXCR; each CDR3 protein has one entry. The profile shows around 710,000 distinct CDR3 sequences, 25% to 30% of them singletons. The sequence derives from a human donor in good health (CMV status not recorded). Some clones in this sample may be carry-over from other donors' samples. The material sequenced was cultured CD8+ T cells from PBMCs, taken from culture after CMV antigen stimulation.

CDR3 sequence (DNA): TGTGCCACCCACCAGGGGGCTAATGAAAAACTGTTTTTT. Encoded protein: CATHQGANEKLFF. The rearrangement joins TRBV2 to TRBJ1-4, with 7 bases matching TRBD1. The germline CDR1 and CDR2 sequences are SNHLY and FYNNEI. Trimming at V came to 10 bases and at J to 3 bases, leaving 5 bases not matched to a gene. This CDR3 comprises 13 residues.